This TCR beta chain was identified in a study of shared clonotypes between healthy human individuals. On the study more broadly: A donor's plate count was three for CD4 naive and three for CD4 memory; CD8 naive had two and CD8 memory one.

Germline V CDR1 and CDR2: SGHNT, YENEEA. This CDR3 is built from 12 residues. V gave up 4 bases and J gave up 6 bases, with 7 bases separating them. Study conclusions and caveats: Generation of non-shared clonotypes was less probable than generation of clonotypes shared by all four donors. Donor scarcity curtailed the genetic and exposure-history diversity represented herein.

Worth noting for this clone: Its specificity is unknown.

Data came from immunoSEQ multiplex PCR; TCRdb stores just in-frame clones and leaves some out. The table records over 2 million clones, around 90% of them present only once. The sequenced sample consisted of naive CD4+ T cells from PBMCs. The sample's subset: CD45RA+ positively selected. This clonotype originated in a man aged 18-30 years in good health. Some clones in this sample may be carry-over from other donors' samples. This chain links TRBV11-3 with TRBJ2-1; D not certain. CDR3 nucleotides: TGTGCCAGCAGCTCAACGGTCAATGAGCAGTTCTTC. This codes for CASSSTVNEQFF.